This passage covers 7 T cell receptor beta chains from one sample sequenced in a study of Graves' ophthalmopathy and Graves' hyperthyroidism. The study amplified TCR beta CDR3 regions using RNA transcripts. First-round RT-PCR relied on HTBI primers, and a second-round multiplex PCR came next. TCRdb reanalysed the multiplex PCR reads using MiXCR and keeps one entry per CDR3 protein. Of under 200,000 distinct CDR3 sequences listed, under 40% were seen once; the top ten hold 5.8%. Sequenced input: peripheral blood. These receptors came from a woman in her forties with Graves' ophthalmopathy.

The chain has TRBV19 and TRBJ2-5; 9 nucleotides agree with TRBD1. The CDR3 contains 15 residues. V gave up 6 bases and J gave up 5 bases; unmatched junction bases: 10. Germline CDR1 LNHDA, CDR2 SQIVND (reference sequence). CDR3 protein: CASRVTGTGTETQYF. Written as DNA, the CDR3 is TGTGCCAGTAGGGTAACCGGGACAGGGACGGAGACCCAGTACTTC.

This clonotype was recorded at least ten times. The rearrangement links TRBV19 to TRBJ1-2; D call uncertain. V was pared by 5 bases and J by 6 bases, with 16 bases between. The CDR3 consists of 14 residues. Germline V gene lookup returns CDR1 LNHDA and CDR2 SQIVND (reference sequence). CDR3 coding DNA: TGTGCCAGTAGTGCCATCGGGATCCTAAATGGCTACACCTTC. Protein: CASSAIGILNGYTF.

This chain connects TRBV12-3 or TRBV12-4 to TRBJ2-7; the match to TRBD1 covers 7 bases. V shed 5 bases, J shed 10 bases, and the junction held 5 bases outside the gene matches. The CDR3 sequence is 11 residues long. The CDR3: CASSDSGGQYF. The CDR3 coding sequence is TGTGCCAGCAGTGATTCAGGGGGACAGTACTTC.

This clonotype was seen at least ten times. The V and J genes are TRBV28 and TRBJ2-7; D is ambiguous. The germline V gene encodes CDR1 MDHEN and CDR2 SYDVKM. V was shortened by 6 bases and J by 2 bases, with 14 bases between the two germline ends. The CDR3 contains 14 residues. CDR3: CASRSRAPPYEQYF. The CDR3 DNA follows: TGTGCCAGCAGAAGCCGGGCCCCACCCTACGAGCAGTACTTC.

The genes are TRBV28 and TRBJ2-7, with a weak D call TRBD2 (6 bases). This CDR3 has 15 residues. V lost 5 bases to trimming and J lost 2 bases, with 16 bases between them. Germline loops: CDR1 MDHEN, CDR2 SYDVKM. For the CDR3, the DNA is TGTGCCAGCAGTCCCCCCGGGGGTCTAACCTACGAGCAGTACTTC. It encodes CASSPPGGLTYEQYF.

Only one count was recorded for this clonotype. V and J are TRBV27 and TRBJ2-7; D is undetermined. Trimming took off 8 bases at V and 0 bases at J, with 8 bases between the two ends. The CDR3 has 12 amino acids. Germline CDR1 is MNHEY and CDR2 is SMNVEV (reference sequence). This chain's CDR3 is CASSPHSYEQYF. CDR3 DNA: TGTGCCAGCTCGCCGCACTCCTACGAGCAGTACTTC.

This clonotype was recorded at least ten times. The chain links TRBV10-3 to TRBJ2-7; weak D call: TRBD1 (6 bases). The length of the CDR3 is 15 residues. The germline V and J ends were trimmed by 10 bases and 0 bases, with 19 bases remaining between them. Germline V gene data show CDR1 as ENHRY and CDR2 as SYGVKD. Written as DNA, the CDR3 is TGTGCCACCGCGGACAGCTTCTCATCCTCCTACGAGCAGTACTTC. This codes for CATADSFSSSYEQYF.